Included here is one T cell receptor (beta chain) sequence, with context. Its antigen is not identified. This sample is drawn from a study of T cell responses to AZD1222 COVID-19 vaccine. General study points: Targeting of unmutated variant regions was reportedly seen in nearly half of spike-specific TCRs. Seropositive status at baseline applied to only six AZD1222 recipients. The sample set comprised mostly white British donors with more females, and clonal diversity was possibly underestimated.

The repertoire was sequenced with immunoSEQ multiplex PCR; TCRdb's copy has only in-frame clones and lacks some. The table records roughly 87,000 clones, about 91% of them present only once. The CDR3 loop spans 15 amino acids. Germline V CDR1 and CDR2: MDHEN, SYDVKM. Trimming took off 5 bases at V and 8 bases at J, with 21 bases between the two ends. This specimen was peripheral blood, taken 28 days after the second AZD1222 dose. V usage is TRBV28 and J usage is TRBJ1-2, with D possibly TRBD1 on 5 matching bases. The sequence derives from an adult who received the AZD1222 COVID-19 vaccine. Written as DNA, the CDR3 is TGTGCCAGCAGTCCGGGGACCAACCCCCGGATGGGCTACACCTTC. Amino acid sequence: CASSPGTNPRMGYTF.